This T cell receptor (beta chain) was recovered during a study of cytomegalovirus exposure and HLA in healthy donors. PCR was performed using 60 Vbeta and 13 Jbeta primers. Sequencing was performed with immunoSEQ multiplex PCR; in TCRdb, only in-frame clones are kept and a portion is missing. The sample lists about 140,000 clones; more than 75% were seen once. CDR1 and CDR2 from the germline V gene are SGHVS and FNYEAQ. The CDR3 has 17 amino acids. Losses at the gene ends were 6 bases for V and 3 bases for J; bases not matched to a gene: 11. Specimen: PBMCs. The sequence came from a man in his forties or fifties in good health and CMV-seronegative. The chain carries TRBV7-6 and TRBJ1-6, with 7 bases lining up with TRBD1. The CDR3, as DNA: TGTGCCAGCAGTTTGGGGAGACAGGGAAGCTATAATTCACCCCTCCACTTT. It specifies CASSLGRQGSYNSPLHF.